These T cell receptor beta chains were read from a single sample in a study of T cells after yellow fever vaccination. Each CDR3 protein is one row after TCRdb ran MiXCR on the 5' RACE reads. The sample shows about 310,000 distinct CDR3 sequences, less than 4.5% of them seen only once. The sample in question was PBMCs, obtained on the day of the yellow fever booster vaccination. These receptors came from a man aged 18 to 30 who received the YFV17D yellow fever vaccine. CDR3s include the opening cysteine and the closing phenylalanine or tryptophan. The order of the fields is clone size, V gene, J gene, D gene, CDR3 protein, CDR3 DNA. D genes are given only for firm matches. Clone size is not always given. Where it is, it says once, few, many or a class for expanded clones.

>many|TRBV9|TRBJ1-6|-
CASSVRATYNSPLHF
TGTGCCAGCAGCGTAAGGGCAACCTATAATTCACCCCTCCACTTT
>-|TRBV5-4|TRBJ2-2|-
CASSLPRGASTGELFF
TGTGCCAGCAGCTTGCCCCGGGGGGCCAGCACCGGGGAGCTGTTTTTT
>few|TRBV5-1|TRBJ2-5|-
CASSAGPSQETQYF
TGCGCCAGCAGCGCCGGGCCCTCTCAAGAGACCCAGTACTTC
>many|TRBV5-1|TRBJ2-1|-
CASSKTQSYNEQFF
TGCGCCAGCAGCAAGACCCAGTCCTACAATGAGCAGTTCTTC
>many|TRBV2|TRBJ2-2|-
CASSEAGGPTGELFF
TGTGCCAGCAGTGAGGCCGGGGGGCCCACCGGGGAGCTGTTTTTT
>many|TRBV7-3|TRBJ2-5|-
CASSSDGQETQYF
TGTGCCAGCAGCTCGGACGGCCAAGAGACCCAGTACTTC
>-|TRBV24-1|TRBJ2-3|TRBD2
CATSGGSGGSSTDTQYF
TGTGCCACCAGTGGCGGCAGCGGGGGAAGTAGTACAGATACGCAGTATTTT
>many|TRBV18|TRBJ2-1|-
CASSPRSAGLSYNEQFF
TGTGCCAGCTCACCAAGATCGGCAGGGTTGTCCTACAATGAGCAGTTCTTC
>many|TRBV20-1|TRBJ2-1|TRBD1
CSGGGSSYNEQFF
TGCAGTGGAGGGGGCAGCTCCTACAATGAGCAGTTCTTC
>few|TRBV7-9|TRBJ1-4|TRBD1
CASSSWDRRREKLFF
TGTGCCAGCAGCTCGTGGGACAGGCGGCGCGAAAAACTGTTTTTT
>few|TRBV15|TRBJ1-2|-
CATSREWARGEGYTF
TGTGCCACCAGCAGAGAGTGGGCCAGGGGAGAGGGCTACACCTTC
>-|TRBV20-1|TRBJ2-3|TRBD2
CSARPTSGGSTDTQYF
TGCAGTGCTAGGCCAACTAGCGGGGGGAGCACAGATACGCAGTATTTT
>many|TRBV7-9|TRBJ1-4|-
CASSFEGTNEKLFF
TGTGCCAGCAGCTTCGAGGGAACTAATGAAAAACTGTTTTTT
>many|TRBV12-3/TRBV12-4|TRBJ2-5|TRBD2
CASSHPAGVLGETQYF
TGTGCCAGCAGCCACCCTGCGGGGGTTCTCGGAGAGACCCAGTACTTC
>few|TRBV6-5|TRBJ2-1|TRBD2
CASSYAGLAGAYNEQFF
TGTGCCAGCAGTTACGCGGGACTAGCGGGGGCCTACAATGAGCAGTTCTTC
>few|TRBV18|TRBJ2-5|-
CASSPVRASETQYF
TGTGCCAGCTCACCCGTCCGGGCGTCAGAGACCCAGTACTTC
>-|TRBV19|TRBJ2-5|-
CASSIGGETQYF
TGTGCCAGTAGTATAGGCGGCGAGACCCAGTACTTC
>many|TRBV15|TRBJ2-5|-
CATSRDIETQYF
TGTGCCACCAGCAGGGACATAGAGACCCAGTACTTC
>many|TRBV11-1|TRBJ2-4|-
CASSLALGIAGAKNIQYF
TGTGCCAGCAGCTTAGCGCTGGGGATCGCGGGAGCCAAAAACATTCAGTACTTC
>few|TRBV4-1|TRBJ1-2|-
CASSQAGREAYGYTF
TGCGCCAGCAGCCAAGCTGGGAGGGAGGCCTATGGCTACACCTTC
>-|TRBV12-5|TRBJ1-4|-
CASGDRSYEKLFF
TGTGCTAGTGGAGACAGGTCATATGAAAAACTGTTTTTT
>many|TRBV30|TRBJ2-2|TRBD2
CAWSVRFGLAGGPGTGELFF
TGTGCCTGGAGTGTACGCTTTGGACTAGCGGGGGGGCCGGGCACCGGGGAGCTGTTTTTT
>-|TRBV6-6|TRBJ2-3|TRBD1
CASKRQGIGTDTQYF
TGTGCCAGCAAAAGACAGGGAATAGGGACAGATACGCAGTATTTT
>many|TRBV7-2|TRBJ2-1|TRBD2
CASSISGTSGGTEQFF
TGTGCCAGCAGCATCTCCGGGACTAGCGGGGGGACGGAGCAGTTCTTC
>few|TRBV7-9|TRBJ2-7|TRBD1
CASSGTGTIHEQYF
TGTGCCAGCAGCGGGACAGGGACTATCCACGAGCAGTACTTC
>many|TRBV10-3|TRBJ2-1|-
CAISEPPGGAYNEQFF
TGTGCCATCAGTGAGCCGCCAGGCGGTGCCTACAATGAGCAGTTCTTC
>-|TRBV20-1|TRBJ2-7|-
CSARPRVEPFSYEQYF
TGCAGTGCTAGACCCAGGGTAGAACCTTTCTCCTACGAGCAGTACTTC
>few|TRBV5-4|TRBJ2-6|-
CASSTGLHSGANVLTF
TGTGCCAGCAGCACAGGACTCCACTCTGGGGCCAACGTCCTGACTTTC
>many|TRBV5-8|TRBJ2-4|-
CASSLRWNIQYF
TGTGCCAGCAGCTTGAGGTGGAACATTCAGTACTTC
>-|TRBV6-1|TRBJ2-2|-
CASSDTGGVGELFF
TGTGCCAGCAGTGACACAGGGGGGGTCGGGGAGCTGTTTTTT
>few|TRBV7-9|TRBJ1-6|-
CASIGPSEISPLHF
TGTGCCAGCATAGGCCCCTCTGAGATCTCACCCCTCCACTTT
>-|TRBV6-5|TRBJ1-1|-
CASSYGRLNTEAFF
TGTGCCAGCAGTTACGGCAGATTGAACACTGAAGCTTTCTTT
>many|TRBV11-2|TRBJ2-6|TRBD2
CASSPGGNSGANVLTF
TGTGCCAGCAGCCCCGGGGGGAACTCTGGGGCCAACGTCCTGACTTTC
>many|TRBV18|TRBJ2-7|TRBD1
CASSPPSVTGPEQYF
TGTGCCAGCTCACCACCCTCAGTGACAGGGCCCGAGCAGTACTTC
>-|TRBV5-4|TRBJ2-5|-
CASSLWLLQETQYF
TGTGCCAGCAGCTTGTGGCTCCTCCAAGAGACCCAGTACTTC
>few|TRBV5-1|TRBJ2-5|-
CASRPGTYIQETQYF
TGCGCCAGCAGGCCGGGAACCTACATCCAAGAGACCCAGTACTTC
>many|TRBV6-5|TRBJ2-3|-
CASRDLTDTQYF
TGTGCCAGCAGGGATCTGACAGATACGCAGTATTTT
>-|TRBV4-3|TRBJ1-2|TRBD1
CASSQDAQGARYGYTF
TGCGCCAGCAGCCAAGATGCCCAGGGGGCTCGGTATGGCTACACCTTC
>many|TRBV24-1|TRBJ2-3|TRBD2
CATSDRRGETDTQYF
TGTGCCACCAGTGATCGCCGGGGGGAAACAGATACGCAGTATTTT
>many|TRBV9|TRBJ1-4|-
CASSVSVFNEKLFF
TGTGCCAGCAGCGTATCCGTATTTAATGAAAAACTGTTTTTT